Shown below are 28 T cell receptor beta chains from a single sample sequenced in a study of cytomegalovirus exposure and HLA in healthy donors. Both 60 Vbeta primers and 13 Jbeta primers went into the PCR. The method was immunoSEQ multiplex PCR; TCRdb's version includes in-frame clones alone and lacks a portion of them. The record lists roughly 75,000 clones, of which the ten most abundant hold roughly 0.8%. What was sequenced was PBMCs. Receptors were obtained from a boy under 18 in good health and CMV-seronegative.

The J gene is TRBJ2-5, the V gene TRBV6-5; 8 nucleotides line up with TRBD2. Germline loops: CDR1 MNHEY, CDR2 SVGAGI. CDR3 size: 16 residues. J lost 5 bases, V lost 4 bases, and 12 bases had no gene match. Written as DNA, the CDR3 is TGTGCCAGCAGTTCCGAAAACTTAGGGACTAGGGAGACCCAGTACTTC. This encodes CASSSENLGTRETQYF.

CDR3 in amino acids: CASSIGQRGTNEQFF. CDR3 coding DNA: TGTGCCAGTAGTATTGGGCAGCGGGGGACAAATGAGCAGTTCTTC. The chain uses TRBV19 and TRBJ2-1; TRBD2 matches at 8 bases. With V trimmed by 3 bases and J by 7 bases, 8 bases remained unmatched. The length of the CDR3 is 15 residues. Germline-derived CDR1 and CDR2 are LNHDA and SQIVND (reference sequence).

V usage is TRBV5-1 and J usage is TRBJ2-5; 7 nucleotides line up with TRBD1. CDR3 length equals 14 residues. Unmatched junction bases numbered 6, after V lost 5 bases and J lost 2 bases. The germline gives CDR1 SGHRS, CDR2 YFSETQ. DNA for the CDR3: TGCGCCAGCAGTCAGGGACAGAAGCAAGAGACCCAGTACTTC. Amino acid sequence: CASSQGQKQETQYF.

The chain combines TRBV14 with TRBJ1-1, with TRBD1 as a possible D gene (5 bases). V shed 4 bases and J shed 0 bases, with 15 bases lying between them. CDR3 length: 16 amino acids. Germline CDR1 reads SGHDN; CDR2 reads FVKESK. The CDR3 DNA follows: TGTGCCAGCAGCCCGCCAGGGATTTTCGTGAACACTGAAGCTTTCTTT. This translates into CASSPPGIFVNTEAFF.

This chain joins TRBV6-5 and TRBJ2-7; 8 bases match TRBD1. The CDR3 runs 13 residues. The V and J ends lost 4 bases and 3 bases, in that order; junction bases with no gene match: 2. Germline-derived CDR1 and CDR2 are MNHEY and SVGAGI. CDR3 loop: CASSFDRGYEQYF. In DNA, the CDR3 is TGTGCCAGCAGTTTTGACAGGGGCTACGAGCAGTACTTC.

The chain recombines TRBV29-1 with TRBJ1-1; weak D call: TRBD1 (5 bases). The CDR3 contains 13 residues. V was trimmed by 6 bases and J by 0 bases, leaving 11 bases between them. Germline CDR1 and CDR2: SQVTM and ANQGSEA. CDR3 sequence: CSVETDMNTEAFF. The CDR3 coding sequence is TGCAGCGTGGAGACAGATATGAACACTGAAGCTTTCTTT.

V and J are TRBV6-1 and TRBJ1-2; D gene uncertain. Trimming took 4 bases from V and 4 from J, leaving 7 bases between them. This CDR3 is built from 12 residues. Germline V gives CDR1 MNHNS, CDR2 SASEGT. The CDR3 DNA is TGTGCCAGCAGTGGACACAGCTATGGCTACACCTTC. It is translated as CASSGHSYGYTF.

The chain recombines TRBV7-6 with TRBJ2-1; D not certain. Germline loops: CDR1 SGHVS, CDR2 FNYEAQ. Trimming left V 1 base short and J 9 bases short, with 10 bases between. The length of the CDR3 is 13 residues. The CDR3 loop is CASSLERGGEQFF. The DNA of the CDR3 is TGTGCCAGCAGCTTAGAAAGAGGTGGTGAGCAGTTCTTC.

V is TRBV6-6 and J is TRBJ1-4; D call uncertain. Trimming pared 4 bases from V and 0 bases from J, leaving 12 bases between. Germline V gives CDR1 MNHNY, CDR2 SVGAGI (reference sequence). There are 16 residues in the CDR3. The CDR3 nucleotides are TGTGCCAGCAGTTTACAATTCAGTGCAACTAATGAAAAACTGTTTTTT. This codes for CASSLQFSATNEKLFF.

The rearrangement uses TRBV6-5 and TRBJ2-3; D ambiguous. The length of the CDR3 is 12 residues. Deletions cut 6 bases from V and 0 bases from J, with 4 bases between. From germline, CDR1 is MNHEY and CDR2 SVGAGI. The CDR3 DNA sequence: TGTGCCAGCAGGGCTAGCACAGATACGCAGTATTTT. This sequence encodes CASRASTDTQYF.

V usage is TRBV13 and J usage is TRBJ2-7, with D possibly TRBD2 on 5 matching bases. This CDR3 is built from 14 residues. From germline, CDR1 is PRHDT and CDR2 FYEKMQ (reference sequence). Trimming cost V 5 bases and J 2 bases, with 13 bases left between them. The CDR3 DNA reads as TGTGCCAGCAGCCCCCAGGCGGGCGCCTACGAGCAGTACTTC. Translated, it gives CASSPQAGAYEQYF.

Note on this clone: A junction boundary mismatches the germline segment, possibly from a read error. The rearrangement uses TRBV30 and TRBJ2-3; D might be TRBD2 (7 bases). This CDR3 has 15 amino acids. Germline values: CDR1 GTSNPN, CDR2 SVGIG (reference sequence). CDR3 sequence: CAGSVLGGGTDTQYF. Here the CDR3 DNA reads TGTGCCGGGAGTGTGTTAGGGGGGGGCACAGATACGCAGTATTTT.

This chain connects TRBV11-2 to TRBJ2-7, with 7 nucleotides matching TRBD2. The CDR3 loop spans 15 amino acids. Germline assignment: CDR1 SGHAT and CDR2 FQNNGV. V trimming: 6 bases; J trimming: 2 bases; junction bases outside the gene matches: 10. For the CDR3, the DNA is TGTGCCAGCAGGGGTCCTAGCGGAACCGCCTACGAGCAGTACTTC. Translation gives CASRGPSGTAYEQYF.

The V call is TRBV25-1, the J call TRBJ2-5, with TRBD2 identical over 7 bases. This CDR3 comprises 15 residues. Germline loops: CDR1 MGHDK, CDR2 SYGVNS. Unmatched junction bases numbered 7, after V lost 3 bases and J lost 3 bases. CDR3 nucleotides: TGTGCCAGCAGTGAGGGGACTACCAAAGAAGAGACCCAGTACTTC. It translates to CASSEGTTKEETQYF.

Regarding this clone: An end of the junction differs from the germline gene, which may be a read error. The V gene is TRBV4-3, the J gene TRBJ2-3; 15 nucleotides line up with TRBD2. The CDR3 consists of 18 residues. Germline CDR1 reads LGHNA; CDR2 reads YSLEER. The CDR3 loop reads CASSYGLAGGPSTDKQYF. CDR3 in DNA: TGCGCCAGCAGTTATGGACTAGCGGGAGGGCCCTCGACAGATAAGCAGTATTTT.

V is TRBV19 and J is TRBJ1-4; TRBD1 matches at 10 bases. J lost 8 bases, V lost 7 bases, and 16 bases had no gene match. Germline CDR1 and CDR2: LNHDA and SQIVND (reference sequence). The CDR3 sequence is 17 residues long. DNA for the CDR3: TGTGCCAGTATCCCGACGGTGGGACAGGGGATTGAGGAAAAACTGTTTTTT. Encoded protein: CASIPTVGQGIEEKLFF.

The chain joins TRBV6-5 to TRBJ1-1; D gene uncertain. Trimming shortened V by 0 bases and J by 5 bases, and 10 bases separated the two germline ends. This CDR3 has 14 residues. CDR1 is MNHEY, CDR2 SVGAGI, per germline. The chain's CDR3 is CASSYSLRATEAFF. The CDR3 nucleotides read TGTGCCAGCAGTTACTCATTGAGGGCTACTGAAGCTTTCTTT.

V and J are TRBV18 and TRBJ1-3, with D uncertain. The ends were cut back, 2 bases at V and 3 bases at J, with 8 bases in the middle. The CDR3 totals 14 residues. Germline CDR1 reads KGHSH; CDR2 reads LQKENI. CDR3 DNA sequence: TGTGCCAGCTCACCATGGGCATTTGGAAACACCATATATTTT. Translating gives CASSPWAFGNTIYF.

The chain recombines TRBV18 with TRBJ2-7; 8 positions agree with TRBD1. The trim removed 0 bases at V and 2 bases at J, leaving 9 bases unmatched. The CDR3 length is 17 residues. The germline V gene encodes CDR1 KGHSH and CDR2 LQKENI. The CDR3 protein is CASSPPAGGALPYEQYF. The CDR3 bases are TGTGCCAGCTCACCACCGGCAGGGGGCGCTTTGCCCTACGAGCAGTACTTC.

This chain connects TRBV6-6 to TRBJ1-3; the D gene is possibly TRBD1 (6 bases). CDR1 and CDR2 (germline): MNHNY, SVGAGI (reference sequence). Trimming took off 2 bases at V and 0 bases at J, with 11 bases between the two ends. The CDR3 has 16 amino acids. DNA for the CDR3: TGTGCCAGCAGTTACCCTACAGGGCCCTCTGGAAACACCATATATTTT. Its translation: CASSYPTGPSGNTIYF.

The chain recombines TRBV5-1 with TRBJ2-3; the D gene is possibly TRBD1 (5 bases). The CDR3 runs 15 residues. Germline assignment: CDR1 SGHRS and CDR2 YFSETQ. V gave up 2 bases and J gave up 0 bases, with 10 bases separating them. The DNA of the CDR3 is TGCGCCAGCAGCTTTAAGGGGTCTAGCACAGATACGCAGTATTTT. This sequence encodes CASSFKGSSTDTQYF.

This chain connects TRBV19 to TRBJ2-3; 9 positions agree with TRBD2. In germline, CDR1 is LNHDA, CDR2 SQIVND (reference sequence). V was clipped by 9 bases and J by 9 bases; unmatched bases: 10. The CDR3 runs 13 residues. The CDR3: CASQRLAGTTQYF. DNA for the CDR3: TGTGCCAGCCAGCGTCTAGCGGGGACGACGCAGTATTTT.

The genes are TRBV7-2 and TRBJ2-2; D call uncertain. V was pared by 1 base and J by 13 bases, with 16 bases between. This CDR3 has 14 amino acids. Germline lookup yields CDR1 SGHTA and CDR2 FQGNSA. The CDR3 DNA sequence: TGTGCCAGCAGCTTAGTTGTGGGCGCTTCGTGGCTGTTTTTT. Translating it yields CASSLVVGASWLFF.

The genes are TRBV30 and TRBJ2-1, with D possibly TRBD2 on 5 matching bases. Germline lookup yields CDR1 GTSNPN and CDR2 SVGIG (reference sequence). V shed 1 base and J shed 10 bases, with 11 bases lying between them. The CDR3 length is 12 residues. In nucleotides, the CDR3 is TGTGCCTGGAGTGGATCGGGGAGCGAGCAGTTCTTC. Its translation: CAWSGSGSEQFF. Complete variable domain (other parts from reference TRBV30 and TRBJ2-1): SQTIHQWPATLVQPVGSPLSLECTVEGTSNPNLYWYRQAAGRGLQLLFYSVGIGQISSEVPQNLSASRPQDRQFILSSKKLLLSDSGFYLCAWSGSGSEQFFGPGTRLTVL.

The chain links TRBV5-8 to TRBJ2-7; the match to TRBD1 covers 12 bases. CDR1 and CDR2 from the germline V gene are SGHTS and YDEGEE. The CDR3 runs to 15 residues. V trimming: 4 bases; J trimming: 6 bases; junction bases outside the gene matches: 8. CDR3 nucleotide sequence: TGTGCCAGCAGCCGTACCGGGACAGGGGGCGCCGAGCAGTACTTC. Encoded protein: CASSRTGTGGAEQYF.

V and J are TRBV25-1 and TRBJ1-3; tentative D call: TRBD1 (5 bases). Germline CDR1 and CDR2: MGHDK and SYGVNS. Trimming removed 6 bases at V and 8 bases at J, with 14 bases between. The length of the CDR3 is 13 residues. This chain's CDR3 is CASSKGAPHTIYF. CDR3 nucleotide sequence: TGTGCCAGCAGCAAAGGGGCACCTCACACCATATATTTT.

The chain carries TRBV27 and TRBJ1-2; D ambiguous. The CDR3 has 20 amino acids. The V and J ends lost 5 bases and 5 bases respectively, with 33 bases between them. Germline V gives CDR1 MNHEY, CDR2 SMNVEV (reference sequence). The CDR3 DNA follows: TGTGCCAGCAGTGCCCGGGTACAACTTACCTCCGGAATGTTCGGATATGGCTACACCTTC. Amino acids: CASSARVQLTSGMFGYGYTF.

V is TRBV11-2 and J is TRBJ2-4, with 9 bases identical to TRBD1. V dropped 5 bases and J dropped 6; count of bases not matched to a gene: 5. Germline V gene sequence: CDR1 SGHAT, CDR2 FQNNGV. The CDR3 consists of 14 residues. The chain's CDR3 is CASSPGTGRNIQYF. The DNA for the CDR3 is TGTGCCAGCAGCCCCGGGACAGGGAGAAACATTCAGTACTTC.